What follows describes a single T cell receptor (beta chain). The CDR3 is 15 residues long. The germline CDR1 and CDR2 sequences are SGHDT and YYEEEE. V dropped 0 bases and J dropped 7; count of bases not matched to a gene: 6. The source of the sample is a study of T cell changes during pregnancy in multiple sclerosis. Measured with immunoSEQ multiplex PCR; TCRdb has only the in-frame clones, and not every one. The table shows some 41,000 clones, with 70% to 90% occurring only once. This receptor was identified in a female donor with multiple sclerosis, enrolled in a pregnancy study. The sample was CD8+ T cells from peripheral blood mononuclear cells, taken in the first trimester of pregnancy. This sequence joins TRBV5-6 and TRBJ1-5, with TRBD1 identical over 8 bases. CDR3 nucleotide sequence: TGTGCCAGCAGCTTGGGACGGACAGGGAGGCAGCCCCAGCATTTT. It codes for CASSLGRTGRQPQHF.